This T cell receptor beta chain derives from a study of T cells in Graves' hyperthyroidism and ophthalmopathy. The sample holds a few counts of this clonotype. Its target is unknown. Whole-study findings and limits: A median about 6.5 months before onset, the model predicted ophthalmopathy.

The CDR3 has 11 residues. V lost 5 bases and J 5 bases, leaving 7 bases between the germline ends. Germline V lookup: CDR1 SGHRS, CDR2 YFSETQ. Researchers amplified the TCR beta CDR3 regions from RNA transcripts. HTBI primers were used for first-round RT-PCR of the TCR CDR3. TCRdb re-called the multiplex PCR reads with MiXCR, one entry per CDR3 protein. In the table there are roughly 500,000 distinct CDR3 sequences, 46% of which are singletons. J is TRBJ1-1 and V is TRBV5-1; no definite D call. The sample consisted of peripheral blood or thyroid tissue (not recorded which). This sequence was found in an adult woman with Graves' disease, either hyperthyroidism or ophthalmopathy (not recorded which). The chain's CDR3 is CASRTETEAFF. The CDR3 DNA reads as TGCGCCAGCAGAACAGAGACTGAAGCTTTCTTT. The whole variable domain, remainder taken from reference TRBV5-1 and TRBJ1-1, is KAGVTQTPRYLIKTRGQQVTLSCSPISGHRSVSWYQQTPGQGLQFLFEYFSETQRNKGNFPGRFSGRQFSNSRSEMNVSTLELGDSALYLCASRTETEAFFGQGTRLTVV.